A selection of T cell receptor beta chains follows, all from one sample in a study of blood T cell repertoires in COVID-19. Method: immunoSEQ multiplex PCR; TCRdb's copy keeps in-frame clones and lacks some. Of about 440,000 clones listed, roughly 89% are singletons. Sequencing was performed on peripheral blood. These receptors all stem from a woman aged 25 to 39 with acute or convalescent COVID-19. The CDR3 runs from the conserved cysteine through the conserved F or W. The D gene is left open where the match is weak. Size is stated for part of the rows, as once, few or many counts, or as a class when the clone is expanded.

v_gene: TRBV19
d_gene: TRBD1
abundance: -
j_gene: TRBJ1-2
CDR3nt: TGTGCCAGTAGCCCGTCGGGACAGGGTCCCCTCGTGAACTATGGCTACACCTTC
CDR3aa: CASSPSGQGPLVNYGYTF

v_gene: TRBV5-1
d_gene: TRBD1
abundance: once
j_gene: TRBJ1-1
CDR3nt: TGCGCCAGCGGCACGACAGGGGACACTGAAGCTTTCTTT
CDR3aa: CASGTTGDTEAFF

v_gene: TRBV5-1
d_gene: TRBD1
abundance: -
j_gene: TRBJ1-6
CDR3nt: TGCGCCAGCAGCGCGGGAGGGACAGGGGGAAATTCACCCCTCCACTTT
CDR3aa: CASSAGGTGGNSPLHF

v_gene: TRBV27
d_gene: -
abundance: -
j_gene: TRBJ1-1
CDR3nt: TGTGCCAGCAAAGGCAGGACTTCCCTTTTCACCACTGAAGCTTTCTTT
CDR3aa: CASKGRTSLFTTEAFF

v_gene: TRBV2
d_gene: -
abundance: -
j_gene: TRBJ2-3
CDR3nt: TGTGCCAGCAGCAAGAGTCCCACAGATACGCAGTATTTT
CDR3aa: CASSKSPTDTQYF

v_gene: TRBV2
d_gene: TRBD1
abundance: -
j_gene: TRBJ2-7
CDR3nt: TGTGCCAGCAGAGGACAGGGGTCCTACGAGCAGTACTTC
CDR3aa: CASRGQGSYEQYF

v_gene: TRBV10-3
d_gene: TRBD1
abundance: -
j_gene: TRBJ2-3
CDR3nt: TGTGCCATCAGGACACAGGGGGCGGATACGCAGTATTTT
CDR3aa: CAIRTQGADTQYF

v_gene: TRBV2
d_gene: -
abundance: -
j_gene: TRBJ1-5
CDR3nt: TGTGCCAGCACAGGGGGCAATCAGCCCCAGCATTTT
CDR3aa: CASTGGNQPQHF

v_gene: TRBV6-5
d_gene: TRBD1
abundance: -
j_gene: TRBJ1-1
CDR3nt: TGTGCCAGTGAACAGGGGGCAGTAGCTGAAGCTTTCTTT
CDR3aa: CASEQGAVAEAFF

v_gene: TRBV11-1
d_gene: -
abundance: -
j_gene: TRBJ2-6
CDR3nt: TGTGCCAGCAGCTTCCGTATGGGAGCTGGGGCCAACGTCCTGACTTTC
CDR3aa: CASSFRMGAGANVLTF

v_gene: TRBV24-1
d_gene: TRBD1
abundance: -
j_gene: TRBJ2-2
CDR3nt: TGTGCCACCAGTGATTTAACCCGACAGGGGGGGACCGGGGAGCTGTTTTTT
CDR3aa: CATSDLTRQGGTGELFF

v_gene: TRBV19
d_gene: -
abundance: -
j_gene: TRBJ1-3
CDR3nt: TGTGCCAGTAGTATTCAGGGGAGCTCTGGAAACACCATATATTTT
CDR3aa: CASSIQGSSGNTIYF

v_gene: TRBV19
d_gene: -
abundance: once
j_gene: TRBJ1-1
CDR3nt: TGTGCCAGCAGAGGGGGTCGGGACACTGAAGCTTTCTTT
CDR3aa: CASRGGRDTEAFF

v_gene: TRBV27
d_gene: TRBD1
abundance: -
j_gene: TRBJ2-7
CDR3nt: TGTGCCAGCAGCCAGACAGGGGCGGGGTACGAGCAGTACTTC
CDR3aa: CASSQTGAGYEQYF

v_gene: TRBV29-1
d_gene: -
abundance: -
j_gene: TRBJ2-2
CDR3nt: TGCAGCGTTGGCAAGGGGGCGAACACCGGGGAGCTGTTTTTT
CDR3aa: CSVGKGANTGELFF

v_gene: TRBV29-1
d_gene: -
abundance: -
j_gene: TRBJ1-1
CDR3nt: TGCAGCGTGGCCCCGTTCTCAGGGGTGACCACTGAAGCTTTCTTT
CDR3aa: CSVAPFSGVTTEAFF

v_gene: TRBV10-3
d_gene: -
abundance: -
j_gene: TRBJ1-1
CDR3nt: TGTGCCATCAGTGAGTCTTGGCAGACTGAAGCTTTCTTT
CDR3aa: CAISESWQTEAFF

v_gene: TRBV29-1
d_gene: -
abundance: -
j_gene: TRBJ1-1
CDR3nt: TGCAGCGTTGTTGTTCGTGGAGTGAACACTGAAGCTTTCTTT
CDR3aa: CSVVVRGVNTEAFF

v_gene: TRBV6-6
d_gene: TRBD1
abundance: -
j_gene: TRBJ1-6
CDR3nt: TGTGCCAGCAGTTCCCCCGACAGGGGCTATAATTCACCCCTCCACTTT
CDR3aa: CASSSPDRGYNSPLHF

v_gene: TRBV3-1/TRBV3-2
d_gene: TRBD2
abundance: -
j_gene: TRBJ2-3
CDR3nt: TGTGCCAGCAGCCAGTATCTAGCGGAGAGCACAGATACGCAGTATTTT
CDR3aa: CASSQYLAESTDTQYF

v_gene: TRBV9
d_gene: -
abundance: -
j_gene: TRBJ2-6
CDR3nt: TGTGCCAGCACCACCGGAGGTTCTGGGGCCAACGTCCTGACTTTC
CDR3aa: CASTTGGSGANVLTF

v_gene: TRBV10-3
d_gene: TRBD1
abundance: once
j_gene: TRBJ2-3
CDR3nt: TGTGCCATCAGTGGGCGGGACAGGGGGCGCGTGAAAGATACGCAGTATTTT
CDR3aa: CAISGRDRGRVKDTQYF

v_gene: TRBV19
d_gene: TRBD1
abundance: -
j_gene: TRBJ1-1
CDR3nt: TGTGCCAGTAGCGACACAGGGGGCAACAGAAAAGCTTTCTTT
CDR3aa: CASSDTGGNRKAFF

v_gene: TRBV19
d_gene: -
abundance: -
j_gene: TRBJ2-6
CDR3nt: TGTGCCAGTAGTATAAGCAGGGTAGGGGCCAACGTCCTGACTTTC
CDR3aa: CASSISRVGANVLTF

v_gene: TRBV27
d_gene: TRBD2
abundance: -
j_gene: TRBJ2-1
CDR3nt: TGTGCCAGCAGTTTTACGGTGTTTAGCGGGGGGGCTAGCTACAATGAGCAGTTCTTC
CDR3aa: CASSFTVFSGGASYNEQFF

v_gene: TRBV4-1
d_gene: -
abundance: -
j_gene: TRBJ2-5
CDR3nt: TGCGCCAGCAGCCAAGGAAGCGACGGACTACGGGGGACCCAGTACTTC
CDR3aa: CASSQGSDGLRGTQYF

v_gene: TRBV6-5
d_gene: TRBD2
abundance: -
j_gene: TRBJ2-7
CDR3nt: TGTGCCAGCAGTTACTACGGGACTAGCGGGACGTACGAACAGTACTTC
CDR3aa: CASSYYGTSGTYEQYF

v_gene: TRBV18
d_gene: TRBD2
abundance: -
j_gene: TRBJ2-1
CDR3nt: TGTGCCAGCTCACCAAGTATGGTTTTCGGGGGGGGCCTCGGTGAGCAGTTCTTC
CDR3aa: CASSPSMVFGGGLGEQFF

v_gene: TRBV5-1
d_gene: TRBD1
abundance: -
j_gene: TRBJ1-4
CDR3nt: TGCGCCAGCAGCTTGTCTTACGGGACAGTGAATGAAAAACTGTTTTTT
CDR3aa: CASSLSYGTVNEKLFF

v_gene: TRBV10-3
d_gene: -
abundance: -
j_gene: TRBJ2-5
CDR3nt: TGTGCCATCAGTGATCTAGCAGACCACCAAGAGACCCAGTACTTC
CDR3aa: CAISDLADHQETQYF

v_gene: TRBV7-8
d_gene: -
abundance: -
j_gene: TRBJ2-2
CDR3nt: TGTGCCAGCAGCTTTAGGGGTTTACTTGCCGGGGAGCTGTTTTTT
CDR3aa: CASSFRGLLAGELFF

v_gene: TRBV21-1
d_gene: -
abundance: once
j_gene: TRBJ2-7
CDR3nt: TGTGCCAGCACCACCACAGGCTACATGTACTACGAGCAGTACTTC
CDR3aa: CASTTTGYMYYEQYF

v_gene: TRBV15
d_gene: -
abundance: -
j_gene: TRBJ1-2
CDR3nt: TGTGCCACCAGCAGCCCAAAACTGGATGGCTACACCTTC
CDR3aa: CATSSPKLDGYTF

v_gene: TRBV5-6
d_gene: -
abundance: -
j_gene: TRBJ1-2
CDR3nt: TGTGCCAGCAGCGTAGACAGAATTTCTTTCGGCTACACCTTC
CDR3aa: CASSVDRISFGYTF

v_gene: TRBV5-1
d_gene: -
abundance: -
j_gene: TRBJ1-1
CDR3nt: TGCGCCAGCAGCTTGGAACCGGGGGGCAACACTGAAGCTTTCTTT
CDR3aa: CASSLEPGGNTEAFF

v_gene: TRBV4-1
d_gene: -
abundance: -
j_gene: TRBJ1-1
CDR3nt: TGCGCCAGCAGCCAAGAGACCTGGAGGGACACTGAAGCTTTCTTT
CDR3aa: CASSQETWRDTEAFF

v_gene: TRBV29-1
d_gene: -
abundance: -
j_gene: TRBJ1-1
CDR3nt: TGCAGCGTTGGAACCTCGGGGGGTAGGACTGAAGCTTTCTTT
CDR3aa: CSVGTSGGRTEAFF

v_gene: TRBV5-6
d_gene: -
abundance: -
j_gene: TRBJ2-5
CDR3nt: TGTGCCAGCAGCTTGGCGGACAGACAAGAGACCCAGTACTTC
CDR3aa: CASSLADRQETQYF

v_gene: TRBV29-1
d_gene: -
abundance: -
j_gene: TRBJ2-4
CDR3nt: TGCAGCGTCGACGACCGACAGCCCAGATTAGCCAAAAACATTCAGTACTTC
CDR3aa: CSVDDRQPRLAKNIQYF

v_gene: TRBV9
d_gene: -
abundance: -
j_gene: TRBJ2-4
CDR3nt: TGTGCCAGCAGCCATCCCCGGGATGGGGGCACAAAAAACATTCAGTACTTC
CDR3aa: CASSHPRDGGTKNIQYF

v_gene: TRBV19
d_gene: -
abundance: once
j_gene: TRBJ2-3
CDR3nt: TGTGCCAGTACCGAAGGACGCGCTCTAGGGGGCACAGATACGCAGTATTTT
CDR3aa: CASTEGRALGGTDTQYF

v_gene: TRBV5-1
d_gene: TRBD1
abundance: -
j_gene: TRBJ2-7
CDR3nt: TGCGCCAGCAGCTTGGGGCCGGGACAGGGCTACGAGCAGTACTTC
CDR3aa: CASSLGPGQGYEQYF

v_gene: TRBV27
d_gene: TRBD2
abundance: -
j_gene: TRBJ2-3
CDR3nt: TGTGCCAGCAGCCCCACTAGCGGGGGGACAGATACGCAGTATTTT
CDR3aa: CASSPTSGGTDTQYF

v_gene: TRBV19
d_gene: TRBD2
abundance: once
j_gene: TRBJ2-1
CDR3nt: TGTGCCACGGCTACTAGCGGGGGACCTTACAATGAGCAGTTCTTC
CDR3aa: CATATSGGPYNEQFF

v_gene: TRBV5-4
d_gene: -
abundance: -
j_gene: TRBJ1-2
CDR3nt: TGTGCCAGCAGCCTGGTGAGGGAAGGCTACACCTTC
CDR3aa: CASSLVREGYTF

v_gene: TRBV5-1
d_gene: -
abundance: -
j_gene: TRBJ1-2
CDR3nt: TGCGCCAGCAGCTTGGATCCCAGGGGTAGCTATGGCTACACCTTC
CDR3aa: CASSLDPRGSYGYTF

v_gene: TRBV6-6
d_gene: TRBD1
abundance: -
j_gene: TRBJ1-2
CDR3nt: TGTGCCAGCACCAACCCCGGACAGGGGCGCAACTATGGCTACACCTTC
CDR3aa: CASTNPGQGRNYGYTF

v_gene: TRBV4-1
d_gene: -
abundance: -
j_gene: TRBJ2-5
CDR3nt: TGCGCCAGCAGCCAAGATGGAGGGGCGGGGACCCAGTACTTC
CDR3aa: CASSQDGGAGTQYF

v_gene: TRBV6-1
d_gene: -
abundance: few
j_gene: TRBJ2-2
CDR3nt: TGTGCCAGCAGTGAAACCCCGGACAGCTACACCGGGGAGCTGTTTTTT
CDR3aa: CASSETPDSYTGELFF

v_gene: TRBV2
d_gene: -
abundance: -
j_gene: TRBJ1-5
CDR3nt: TGTGCCAGCAGTGAACTATCGACATCTCTCAATCAGCCCCAGCATTTT
CDR3aa: CASSELSTSLNQPQHF

v_gene: TRBV5-5
d_gene: -
abundance: once
j_gene: TRBJ1-6
CDR3nt: TGTGCCAGCAGCAAAGTCACAGGTCTAAGCTCCTATAATTCACCCCTCCACTTT
CDR3aa: CASSKVTGLSSYNSPLHF

v_gene: TRBV18
d_gene: TRBD1
abundance: -
j_gene: TRBJ2-7
CDR3nt: TGTGCCAGCTCACCAAAGACAGGGGGCGTTTCCGAGCAGTACTTC
CDR3aa: CASSPKTGGVSEQYF

v_gene: TRBV9
d_gene: TRBD2
abundance: -
j_gene: TRBJ2-2
CDR3nt: TGTGCCAGCAGCAACCCTTGGGGGGGTGTCGGGGAGCTGTTTTTT
CDR3aa: CASSNPWGGVGELFF

v_gene: TRBV9
d_gene: -
abundance: -
j_gene: TRBJ2-5
CDR3nt: TGTGCCAGCAGCGTAGGGGAGAGAGAGACCCAGTACTTC
CDR3aa: CASSVGERETQYF

v_gene: TRBV3-1/TRBV3-2
d_gene: -
abundance: -
j_gene: TRBJ2-3
CDR3nt: TGTGCCAGCAGACCTTTCGGGGGGCCAGATACGCAGTATTTT
CDR3aa: CASRPFGGPDTQYF